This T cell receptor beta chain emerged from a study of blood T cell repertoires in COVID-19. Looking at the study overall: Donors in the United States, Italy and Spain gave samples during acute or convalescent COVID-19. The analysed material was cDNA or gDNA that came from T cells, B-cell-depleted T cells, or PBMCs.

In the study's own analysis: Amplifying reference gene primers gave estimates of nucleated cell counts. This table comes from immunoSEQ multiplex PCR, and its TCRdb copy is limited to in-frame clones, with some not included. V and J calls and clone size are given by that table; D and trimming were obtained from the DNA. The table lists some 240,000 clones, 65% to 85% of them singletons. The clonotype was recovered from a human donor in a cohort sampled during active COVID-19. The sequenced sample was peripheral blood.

The CDR3 nucleotides read TGCGCCAGCAGTCGTCAGAGTTGGGAGAAGACCCAGTACTTC. Protein: CASSRQSWEKTQYF. The chain employs TRBV5-1 and TRBJ2-5; D may be TRBD2 (5 bases). CDR1 and CDR2 from the germline V gene are SGHRS and YFSETQ. Trimming stripped 5 bases from V and 6 bases from J, with 17 bases between. This CDR3 region has 14 residues.